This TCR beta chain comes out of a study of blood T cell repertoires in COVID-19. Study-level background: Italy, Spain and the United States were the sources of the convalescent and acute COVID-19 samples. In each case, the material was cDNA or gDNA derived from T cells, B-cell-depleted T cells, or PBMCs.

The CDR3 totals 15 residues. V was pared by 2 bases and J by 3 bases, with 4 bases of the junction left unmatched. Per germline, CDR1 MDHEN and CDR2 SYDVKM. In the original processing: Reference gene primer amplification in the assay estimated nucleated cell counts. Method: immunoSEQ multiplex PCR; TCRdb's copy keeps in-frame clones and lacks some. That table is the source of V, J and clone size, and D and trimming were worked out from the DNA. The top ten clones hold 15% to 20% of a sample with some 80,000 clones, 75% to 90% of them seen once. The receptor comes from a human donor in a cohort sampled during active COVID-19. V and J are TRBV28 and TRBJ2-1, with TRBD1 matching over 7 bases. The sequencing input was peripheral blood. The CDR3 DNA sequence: TGTGCCAGCAGTTTAACCGGACAGGACTACAATGAGCAGTTCTTC. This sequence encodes CASSLTGQDYNEQFF.